What follows are 4 T cell receptor beta chains derived from one specimen sequenced in a study of T-cell reconstitution after alpha-beta-depleted transplantation in children. Preparation of the TCRbeta library used unique molecular identifiers. A single record per CDR3 protein comes from TCRdb applying MiXCR to the PCR reads. The data show approximately 490,000 distinct CDR3 sequences, roughly a tenth seen once. The starting material was PBMCs, obtained before TCRalphabeta/CD19-depleted stem cell transplant. All receptors come from a child younger than 10 with inherited bone marrow failure, due to receive a stem cell transplant.

Note on this clonotype: Being one base from a much bigger clone, this may be a read error. The chain is built from TRBV7-2 and TRBJ1-1; D call uncertain. CDR1 and CDR2 (germline): SGHTA, FQGNSA. V lost 1 base to trimming and J lost 1 base, with 10 bases between them. The CDR3 covers 15 residues. The CDR3 here is CASSLGSRPNTEAFF. The CDR3 region has the DNA TGTGCCAGCAGCTTAGGGTCCAGACCGAACACTGAAGCTTTCTTT.

This clonotype occurred many times. The DNA is omitted, as the CDR3 cannot be located on it reliably, and the CDR3 follows TCRdb's listing. The chain employs TRBV12-3 or TRBV12-4 and TRBJ2-3; TRBD1, the D gene given by the table, was not confirmed from the DNA. Ends included, the CDR3 has 16 residues. This CDR3 reads CASTVGPGLATDTQYF.

This clonotype was picked up many times. The V call is TRBV30, the J call TRBJ1-1, with TRBD1 matching 9 bases. The germline V gene encodes CDR1 GTSNPN and CDR2 SVGIG (reference sequence). With V trimmed by 4 bases and J by 0 bases, 9 bases remained unmatched. This CDR3 is 16 amino acids long. The CDR3 is CAWTPGQGTMNTEAFF. Here the CDR3 DNA reads TGTGCCTGGACACCGGGACAGGGCACCATGAACACTGAAGCTTTCTTT.

Regarding this clonotype: A read error may be the cause here, since a much bigger clone is one base away. This chain connects TRBV29-1 to TRBJ2-1, with D uncertain. Trimming removed 4 bases at V and 4 bases at J, with 20 bases between. In germline, CDR1 is SQVTM, CDR2 ANQGSEA. This CDR3 comprises 16 residues. The CDR3 region is CSVADHVGRLYNEQFF. In nucleotides, the CDR3 is TGCAGCGTTGCAGATCACGTGGGCAGGCTTTACAATGAGCAGTTCTTC.